This T cell receptor beta chain was captured by sequencing in a study of CD8+ T cells in alopecia areata. As for treatment: oral pan-JAK inhibitor, 5-10 mg twice daily. About this clone itself: Its specificity is not known.

Study-level findings and limits: Scalp repertoires also include resident alphabeta T cells from normal skin. Clonality in lesional scalp, especially alopecia totalis/universalis, exceeded that of normal scalp.

RNA was extracted and reverse transcribed into cDNA as the sequencing template. Repertoires were generated with immunoSEQ multiplex PCR, while TCRdb's copy carries only in-frame clones and drops some. The data hold over 95,000 clones, with around 55% observed a single time. Trimming at V came to 1 base and at J to 3 bases, leaving 9 bases not matched to a gene. The CDR3 runs 17 residues. The V gene's germline CDR1 is MGHDK and CDR2 SYGVNS. The receptor comes from a human donor with alopecia areata. V gene TRBV25-1 combines with J gene TRBJ2-3; 8 bases match TRBD2. Sequences were derived from CD8+ T cells sorted from blood, sampled at week 4, from a patient treated with tofacitinib. The CDR3 region has the DNA TGTGCCAGCAGTGAATTTTCCGGGACTAGTATGACAGATACGCAGTATTTT. Translated, it gives CASSEFSGTSMTDTQYF. Supplemented by reference TRBV25-1 and TRBJ2-3, the full variable domain reads EADIYQTPRYLVIGTGKKITLECSQTMGHDKMYWYQQDPGMELHLIHYSYGVNSTEKGDLSSESTVSRIRTEHFPLTLESARPSHTSQYLCASSEFSGTSMTDTQYFGPGTRLTVL.